This record covers a single T cell receptor (beta chain). The repertoire was sequenced with immunoSEQ multiplex PCR; TCRdb's copy has only in-frame clones and lacks some. The data show 240,000 or so clones, 86% seen once. This specimen comes from a study of blood T cell repertoires in COVID-19. V was pared by 5 bases and J by 2 bases, with 7 bases of the junction left unmatched. CDR1 and CDR2 (germline): SGHVS, FNYEAQ. The CDR3 has 16 amino acids. The sequenced sample was peripheral blood. The TCR originated in a man older than 75 with acute or convalescent COVID-19. The chain couples TRBV7-6 to TRBJ2-3, with 10 bases identical to TRBD2. The chain's CDR3 is CASSRGTSETTDTQYF. The CDR3 DNA sequence: TGTGCCAGCAGCCGTGGGACTAGCGAAACCACAGATACGCAGTATTTT. The variable domain in full, with the rest retrieved from reference TRBV7-6 and TRBJ2-3, is GAGVSQSPRYKVTKRGQDVALRCDPISGHVSLYWYRQALGQGPEFLTYFNYEAQQDKSGLPNDRFSAERPEGSISTLTIQRTEQRDSAMYRCASSRGTSETTDTQYFGPGTRLTVL.